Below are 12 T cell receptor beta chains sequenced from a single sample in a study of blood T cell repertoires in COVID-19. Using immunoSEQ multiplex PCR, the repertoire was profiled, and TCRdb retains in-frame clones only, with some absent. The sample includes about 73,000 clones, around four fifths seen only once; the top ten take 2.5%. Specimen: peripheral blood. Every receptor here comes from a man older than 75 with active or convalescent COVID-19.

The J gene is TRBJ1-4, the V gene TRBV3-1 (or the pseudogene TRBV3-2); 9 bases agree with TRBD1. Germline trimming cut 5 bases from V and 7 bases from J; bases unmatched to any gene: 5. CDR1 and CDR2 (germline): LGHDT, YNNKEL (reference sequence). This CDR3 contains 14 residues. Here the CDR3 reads CASSSGQGGEKLFF. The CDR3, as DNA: TGTGCCAGCAGCTCGGGACAGGGCGGTGAAAAACTGTTTTTT.

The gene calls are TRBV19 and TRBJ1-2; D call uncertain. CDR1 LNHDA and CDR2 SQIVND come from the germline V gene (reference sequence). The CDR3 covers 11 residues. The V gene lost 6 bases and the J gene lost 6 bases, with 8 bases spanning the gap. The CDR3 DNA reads TGTGCCAGTAGCTCTATCCATGGCTACACCTTC. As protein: CASSSIHGYTF.

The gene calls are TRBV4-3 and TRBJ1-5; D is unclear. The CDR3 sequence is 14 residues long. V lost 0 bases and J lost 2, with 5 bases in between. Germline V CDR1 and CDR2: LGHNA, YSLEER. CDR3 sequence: CASSQDSGNQPQHF. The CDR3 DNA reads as TGCGCCAGCAGCCAAGATAGTGGCAATCAGCCCCAGCATTTT.

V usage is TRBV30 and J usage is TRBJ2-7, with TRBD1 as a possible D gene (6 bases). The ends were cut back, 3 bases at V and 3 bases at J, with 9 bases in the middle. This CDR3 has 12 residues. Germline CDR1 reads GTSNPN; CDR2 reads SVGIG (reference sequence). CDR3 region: CAWSPGDYEQYF. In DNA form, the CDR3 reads TGTGCCTGGAGCCCAGGGGACTACGAGCAGTACTTC. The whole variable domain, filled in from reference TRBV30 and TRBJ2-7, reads SQTIHQWPATLVQPVGSPLSLECTVEGTSNPNLYWYRQAAGRGLQLLFYSVGIGQISSEVPQNLSASRPQDRQFILSSKKLLLSDSGFYLCAWSPGDYEQYFGPGTRLTVT.

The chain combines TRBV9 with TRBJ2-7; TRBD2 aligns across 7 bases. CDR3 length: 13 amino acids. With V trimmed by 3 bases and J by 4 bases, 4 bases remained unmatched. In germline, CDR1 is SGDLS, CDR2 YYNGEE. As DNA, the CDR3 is TGTGCCAGCAGCGACCCCGGGGGGTACGAGCAGTACTTC. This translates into CASSDPGGYEQYF.

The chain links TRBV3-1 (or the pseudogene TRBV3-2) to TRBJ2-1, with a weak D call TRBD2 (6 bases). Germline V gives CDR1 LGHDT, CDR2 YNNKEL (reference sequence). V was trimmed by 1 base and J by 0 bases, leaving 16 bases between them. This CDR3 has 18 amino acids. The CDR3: CASSQGNSGPSSYNEQFF. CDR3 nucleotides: TGTGCCAGCAGCCAAGGCAATAGCGGACCTAGCTCCTACAATGAGCAGTTCTTC.

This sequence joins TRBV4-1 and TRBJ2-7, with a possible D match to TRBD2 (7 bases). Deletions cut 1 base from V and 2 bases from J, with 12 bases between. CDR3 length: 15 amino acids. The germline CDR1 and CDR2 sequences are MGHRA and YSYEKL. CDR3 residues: CASSQGEGGTYEQYF. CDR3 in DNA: TGCGCCAGCAGCCAAGGGGAGGGGGGGACCTACGAGCAGTACTTC.

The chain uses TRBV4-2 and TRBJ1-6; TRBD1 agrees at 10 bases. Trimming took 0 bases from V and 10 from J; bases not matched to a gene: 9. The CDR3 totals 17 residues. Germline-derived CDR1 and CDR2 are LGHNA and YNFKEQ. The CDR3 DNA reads TGTGCCAGCAGCCAAGAGCCCGGGACAGGGGCCCAATCACCCCTCCACTTT. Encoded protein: CASSQEPGTGAQSPLHF.

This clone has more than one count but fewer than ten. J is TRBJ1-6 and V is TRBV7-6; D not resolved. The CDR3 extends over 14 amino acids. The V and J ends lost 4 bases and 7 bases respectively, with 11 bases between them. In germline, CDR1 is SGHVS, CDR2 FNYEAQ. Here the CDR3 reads CASSSRTGNSPLHF. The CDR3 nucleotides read TGTGCCAGCAGCTCCCGGACGGGAAATTCACCCCTCCACTTT.

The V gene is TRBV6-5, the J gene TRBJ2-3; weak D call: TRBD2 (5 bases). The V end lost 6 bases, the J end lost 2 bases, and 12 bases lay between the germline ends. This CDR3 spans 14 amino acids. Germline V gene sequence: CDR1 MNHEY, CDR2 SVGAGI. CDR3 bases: TGTGCCAGCAGACTCGAACTAGTCACAGATACGCAGTATTTT. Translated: CASRLELVTDTQYF.

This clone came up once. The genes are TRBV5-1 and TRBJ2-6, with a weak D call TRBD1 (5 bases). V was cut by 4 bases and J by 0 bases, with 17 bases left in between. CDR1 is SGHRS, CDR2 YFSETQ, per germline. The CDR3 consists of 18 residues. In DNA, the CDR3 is TGCGCCAGCAGCCCGAAAAACGACAGAAACTCTGGGGCCAACGTCCTGACTTTC. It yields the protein CASSPKNDRNSGANVLTF. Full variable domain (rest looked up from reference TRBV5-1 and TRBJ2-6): KAGVTQTPRYLIKTRGQQVTLSCSPISGHRSVSWYQQTPGQGLQFLFEYFSETQRNKGNFPGRFSGRQFSNSRSEMNVSTLELGDSALYLCASSPKNDRNSGANVLTFGAGSRLTVL.

The chain's CDR3 is CASGRGPQETQYF. The CDR3 bases are TGTGCCAGCGGCCGGGGTCCCCAAGAGACCCAGTACTTC. The chain links TRBV7-2 to TRBJ2-5; tentative D call: TRBD2 (5 bases). The germline V gene has CDR1 SGHTA and CDR2 FQGNSA. The CDR3 has 13 amino acids. V lost 8 bases and J lost 1, with 11 bases in between.